This T cell receptor beta chain was sequenced in a study of beta chain features in type 1 diabetes. Trimming left V 2 bases short and J 6 bases short, with 14 bases between. Germline V gene sequence: CDR1 GTSNPN, CDR2 SVGIG (reference sequence). This CDR3 is built from 13 residues. Sequenced material consisted of expressed TCRB transcripts (all of the isolated RNA was reverse transcribed). Some clones are missing from TCRdb's copy, which holds only in-frame ones; the method was immunoSEQ multiplex PCR. This sample has under 500,000 clones, with roughly 31% found just once. This clone showed up just a few times.

This receptor was taken from a man between 18 and 35 years old in good health. V is TRBV30 and J is TRBJ2-7; D unresolved. Sequencing used naive CD4+ T cells from blood. The DNA of the CDR3 is TGTGCCTGGAGTCCCACGCGGCTGGGCGAGCAGTACTTC. This gives the protein CAWSPTRLGEQYF.